The clone carrying this TCR beta chain was found once. This record belongs to a study of T cells in Graves' hyperthyroidism and ophthalmopathy. Between the trimmed V and J ends, which lost 5 bases and 0 bases, there was a span of 14 bases. Germline V gene lookup returns CDR1 SEHNR and CDR2 FQNEAQ (reference sequence). The CDR3 is made up of 16 amino acids. RNA transcripts served as the template for amplifying TCR beta CDR3 regions. TCR CDR3 underwent first-round RT-PCR with the HTBI primer set. In TCRdb, the multiplex PCR reads were re-called with MiXCR into one record per CDR3 protein. The table lists under 550,000 distinct CDR3 sequences, just under 20% of them singletons, with over 45% in the top ten.

This receptor was taken from a man aged 35 to 55 with Graves' ophthalmopathy. Sequenced input: blood. The gene calls are TRBV7-9 and TRBJ2-1; D may be TRBD2 (6 bases). CDR3 region: CASSGGAEGSYNEQFF. The DNA for the CDR3 is TGTGCCAGCAGCGGAGGGGCGGAAGGCTCCTACAATGAGCAGTTCTTC. Full variable domain (remainder filled in from reference TRBV7-9 and TRBJ2-1): DTGVSQNPRHKITKRGQNVTFRCDPISEHNRLYWYRQTLGQGPEFLTYFQNEAQLEKSRLLSDRFSAERPKGSFSTLEIQRTEQGDSAMYLCASSGGAEGSYNEQFFGPGTRLTVL.